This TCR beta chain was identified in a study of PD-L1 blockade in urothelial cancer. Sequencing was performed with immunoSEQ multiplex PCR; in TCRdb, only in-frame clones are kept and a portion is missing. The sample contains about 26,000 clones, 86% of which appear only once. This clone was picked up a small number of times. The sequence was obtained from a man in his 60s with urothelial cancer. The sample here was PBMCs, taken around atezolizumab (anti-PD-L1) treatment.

In DNA, the CDR3 is TGTGCCAGCAGCCTTTACAGGGATCGAGGCGCGTCCAACACTGAAGCTTTCTTT. Its translation: CASSLYRDRGASNTEAFF. V usage is TRBV14 and J usage is TRBJ1-1; D is perhaps TRBD1 (6 bases). V shed 4 bases and J shed 2 bases, with 23 bases lying between them. In germline, CDR1 is SGHDN, CDR2 FVKESK. This CDR3 region has 18 residues.